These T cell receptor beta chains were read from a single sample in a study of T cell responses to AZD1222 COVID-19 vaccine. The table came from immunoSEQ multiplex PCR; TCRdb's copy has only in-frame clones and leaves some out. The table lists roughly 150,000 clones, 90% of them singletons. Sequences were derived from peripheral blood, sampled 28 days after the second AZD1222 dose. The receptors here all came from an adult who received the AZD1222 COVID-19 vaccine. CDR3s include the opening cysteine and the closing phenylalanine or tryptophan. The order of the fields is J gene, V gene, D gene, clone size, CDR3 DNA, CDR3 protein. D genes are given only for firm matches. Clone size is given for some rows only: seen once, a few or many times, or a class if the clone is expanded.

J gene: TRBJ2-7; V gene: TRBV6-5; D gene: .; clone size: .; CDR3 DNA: TGTGCCAGCAGTTACTCTCCGGGGGACGAGCAGTACTTC; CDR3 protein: CASSYSPGDEQYF
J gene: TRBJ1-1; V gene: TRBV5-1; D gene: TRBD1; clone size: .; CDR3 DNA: TGCGCCAGCCGCATGGGGACAGGGCGGAACACTGAAGCTTTCTTT; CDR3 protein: CASRMGTGRNTEAFF
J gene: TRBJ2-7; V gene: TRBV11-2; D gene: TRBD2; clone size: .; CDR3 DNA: TGTGCCAGCACCATGACTAGCGGAACCCACTACGAGCAGTACTTC; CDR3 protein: CASTMTSGTHYEQYF
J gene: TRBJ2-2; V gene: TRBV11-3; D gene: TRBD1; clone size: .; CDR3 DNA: TGTGCCAGCAGCTTAGCCGGGACAGGGAACACCGGGGAGCTGTTTTTT; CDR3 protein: CASSLAGTGNTGELFF
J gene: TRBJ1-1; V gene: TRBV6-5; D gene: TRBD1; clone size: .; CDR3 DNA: TGTGCCAGCACCACAGGGGGCGGGGGTGAAGCTTTCTTT; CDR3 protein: CASTTGGGGEAFF
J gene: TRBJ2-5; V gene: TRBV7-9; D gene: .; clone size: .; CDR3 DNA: TGTGCCAGCAGCTTCGGTCTAGGTCAAGAGACCCAGTACTTC; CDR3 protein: CASSFGLGQETQYF
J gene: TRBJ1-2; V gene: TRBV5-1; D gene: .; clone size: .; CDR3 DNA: TGCGCCAGCAGCCCGGACCGGGGGGCGAACGGCTACACCTTC; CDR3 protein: CASSPDRGANGYTF
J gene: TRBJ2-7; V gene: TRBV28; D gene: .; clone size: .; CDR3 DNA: TGTGCCAGCAGTTTTCGCGACCGAATAGACGGTTTTTTC; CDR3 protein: CASSFRDRIDGFF
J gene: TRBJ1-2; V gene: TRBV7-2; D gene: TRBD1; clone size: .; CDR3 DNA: TGTGCCAGCAGCTTAGCAGGGGGCGGCTATGGCTACACCTTC; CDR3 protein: CASSLAGGGYGYTF
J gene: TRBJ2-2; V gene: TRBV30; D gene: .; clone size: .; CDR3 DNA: TGTGCCTGGAGTGGGACCCGCACCGGGGAGCTGTTTTTT; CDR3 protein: CAWSGTRTGELFF
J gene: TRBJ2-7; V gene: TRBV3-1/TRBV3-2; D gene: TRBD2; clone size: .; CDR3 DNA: TGTGCCAGCAGCCGAGGGACTAGCGGGGACTACGAGCAGTACTTC; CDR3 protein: CASSRGTSGDYEQYF
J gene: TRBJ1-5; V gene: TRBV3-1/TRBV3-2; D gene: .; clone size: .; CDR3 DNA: TGTGCCAGCAGCCACCGTGGAAGCAATCAGCCCCAGCATTTT; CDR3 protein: CASSHRGSNQPQHF
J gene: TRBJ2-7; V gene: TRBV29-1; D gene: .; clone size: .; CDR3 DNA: TGCAGCGTTGGCGGCAGGACCTACGAGCAGTACTTC; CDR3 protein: CSVGGRTYEQYF
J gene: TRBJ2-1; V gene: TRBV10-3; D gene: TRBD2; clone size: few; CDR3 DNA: TGTGCCAGCGCCCCCGGGACTAGCAGCAATGAGCAGTTCTTC; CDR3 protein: CASAPGTSSNEQFF
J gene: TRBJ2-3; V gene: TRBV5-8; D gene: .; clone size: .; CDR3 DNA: TGTGCCAGCAGCTTGGGAGGCTATACGCAGTATTTT; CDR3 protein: CASSLGGYTQYF
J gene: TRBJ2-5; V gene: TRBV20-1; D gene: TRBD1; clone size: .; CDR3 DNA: TGCAGTGCTAGTAAACCCACAGGGGGCAGGGAGACCCAGTACTTC; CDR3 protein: CSASKPTGGRETQYF
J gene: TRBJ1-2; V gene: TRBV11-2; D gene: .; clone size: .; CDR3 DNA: TGTGCCAGCAGCCAGAAGAGAGGCTACACCTTC; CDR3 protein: CASSQKRGYTF
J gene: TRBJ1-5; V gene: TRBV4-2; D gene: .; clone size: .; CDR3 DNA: TGTGCCAGCAGCCAGGAACGCACTAATAGCAATCAGCCCCAGCATTTT; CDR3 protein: CASSQERTNSNQPQHF
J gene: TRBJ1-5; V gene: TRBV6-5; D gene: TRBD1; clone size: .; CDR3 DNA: TGTGCCAGCAGTTACTCGGGACAGAAGCCCCAGCATTTT; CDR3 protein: CASSYSGQKPQHF
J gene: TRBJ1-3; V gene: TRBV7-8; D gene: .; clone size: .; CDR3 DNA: TGTGCCAGCAGCTCGACTCTCGGGGAAAGCTCTGGAAACACCATATATTTT; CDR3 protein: CASSSTLGESSGNTIYF
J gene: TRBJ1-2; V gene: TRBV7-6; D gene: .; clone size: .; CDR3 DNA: TGTGCCAGCAGCCCACGTCCGGGAGGGGACTATGGCTACACCTTC; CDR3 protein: CASSPRPGGDYGYTF
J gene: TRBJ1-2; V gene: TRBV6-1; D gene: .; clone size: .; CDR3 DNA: TGTGCCAGCAGCACCCAGACAGTCGCTAACTATGGCTACACCTTC; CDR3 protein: CASSTQTVANYGYTF
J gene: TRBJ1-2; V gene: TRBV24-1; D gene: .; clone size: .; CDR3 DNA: TGTGCCACCAGTGATCAGTCAGACTATGGCTACACCTTC; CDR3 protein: CATSDQSDYGYTF
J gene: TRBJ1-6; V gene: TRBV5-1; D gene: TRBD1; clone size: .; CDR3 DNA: TGCGCCAGCAGCCCGGGGGACAGCAACTATAATTCACCCCTCCACTTT; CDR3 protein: CASSPGDSNYNSPLHF
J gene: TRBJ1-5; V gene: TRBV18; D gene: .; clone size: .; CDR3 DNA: TGTGCCAGCTCACCCCACGCCGATCAGCCCCAGCATTTT; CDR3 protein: CASSPHADQPQHF
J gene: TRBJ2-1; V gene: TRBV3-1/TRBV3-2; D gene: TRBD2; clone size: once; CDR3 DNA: TGTGCCAGCAGCCACCTAGCGGGGGACTTTTACAATGAGCAGTTCTTC; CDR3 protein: CASSHLAGDFYNEQFF
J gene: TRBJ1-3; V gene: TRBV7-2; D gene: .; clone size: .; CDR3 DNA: TGTGCCAGCAGTGCGGGCTACTCTGGAAACACCATATATTTT; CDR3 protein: CASSAGYSGNTIYF
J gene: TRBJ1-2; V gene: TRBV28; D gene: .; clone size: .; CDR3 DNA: TGTGCCAGCAGGATCCCAGGGTATGGCTACACCTTC; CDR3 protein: CASRIPGYGYTF
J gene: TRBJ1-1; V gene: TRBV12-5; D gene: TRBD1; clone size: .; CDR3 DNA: TGTGCTAGTGGTGGGACAGTTCGCGCTGAAGCTTTCTTT; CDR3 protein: CASGGTVRAEAFF
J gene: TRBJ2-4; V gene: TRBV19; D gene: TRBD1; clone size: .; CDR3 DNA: TGTGCCAGTAGTCCGACAGGGGCCAAAAACATTCAGTACTTC; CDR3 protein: CASSPTGAKNIQYF
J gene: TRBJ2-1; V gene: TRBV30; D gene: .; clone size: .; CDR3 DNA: TGTGCCTGGAGAGAGGGTGCGGGCGGCTACAATGAGCAGTTCTTC; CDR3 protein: CAWREGAGGYNEQFF
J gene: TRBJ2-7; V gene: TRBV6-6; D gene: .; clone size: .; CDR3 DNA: TGTGCCAGCAGTTACCGTGGGGGGGGCAGCTCCTACGAGCAGTACTTC; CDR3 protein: CASSYRGGGSSYEQYF
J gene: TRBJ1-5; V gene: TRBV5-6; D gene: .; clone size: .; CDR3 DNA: TGTGCCAGCAGCACTAGGGGCTATCAGCCCCAGCATTTT; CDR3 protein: CASSTRGYQPQHF
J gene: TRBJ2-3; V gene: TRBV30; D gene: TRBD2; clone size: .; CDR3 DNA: TGTGCCTGGAGTGAGGGACTAGCGGGGAACACAGATACGCAGTATTTT; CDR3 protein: CAWSEGLAGNTDTQYF
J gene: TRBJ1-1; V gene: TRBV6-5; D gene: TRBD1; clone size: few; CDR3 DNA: TGTGCCAGCAGTTACGACGGACAGGGGCCCACTGAAGCTTTCTTT; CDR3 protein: CASSYDGQGPTEAFF
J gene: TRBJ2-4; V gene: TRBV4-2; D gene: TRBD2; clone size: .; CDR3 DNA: TGTGCCAGCAGCCAATACGCGGGGGGAGGCAAAAACATTCAGTACTTC; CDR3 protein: CASSQYAGGGKNIQYF
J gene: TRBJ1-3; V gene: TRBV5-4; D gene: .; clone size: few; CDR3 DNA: TGTGCCAGCAGCTCGATCCTCGGCTCTGGAAACACCATATATTTT; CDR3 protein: CASSSILGSGNTIYF
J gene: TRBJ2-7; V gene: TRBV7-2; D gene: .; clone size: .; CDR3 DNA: TGTGCCAGCAGCTTGCGGGGGCTCGACGAGCAGTACTTC; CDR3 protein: CASSLRGLDEQYF
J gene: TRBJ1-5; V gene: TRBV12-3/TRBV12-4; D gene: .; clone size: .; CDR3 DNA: TGTGCCAGCAGTTTCGACAATCAGCCCCAGCATTTT; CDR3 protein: CASSFDNQPQHF
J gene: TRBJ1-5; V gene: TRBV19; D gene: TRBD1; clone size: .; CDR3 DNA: TGTGCCAGTAGGCCCTGGACAGGGAGTCAGCCCCAGCATTTT; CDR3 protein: CASRPWTGSQPQHF
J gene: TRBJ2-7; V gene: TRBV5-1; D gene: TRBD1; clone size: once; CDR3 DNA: TGCGCCAGCAGCTTGGGACAGGGGGCCCACGAGCAGTACTTC; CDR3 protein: CASSLGQGAHEQYF
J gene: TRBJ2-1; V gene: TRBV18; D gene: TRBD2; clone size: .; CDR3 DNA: TGTGCCAGCTCGCCGGGACTAGCGGGAGCTACTGAGCAGTTCTTC; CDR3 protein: CASSPGLAGATEQFF
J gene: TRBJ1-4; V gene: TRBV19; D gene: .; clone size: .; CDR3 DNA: TGTGCCAGTAGTGCCAATACAGGGTACGAAAAACTGTTTTTT; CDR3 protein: CASSANTGYEKLFF
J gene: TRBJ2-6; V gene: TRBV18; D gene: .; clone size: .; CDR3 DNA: TGTGCCAGCTCCCCTACCGGCTCTGGGGCCAACGTCCTGACTTTC; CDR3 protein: CASSPTGSGANVLTF
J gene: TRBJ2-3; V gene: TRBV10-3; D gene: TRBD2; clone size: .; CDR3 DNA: TGTGCCATCAGTGGGGACAGGGAACTAGCGGGGGCCTGGGGTCTGTCTAGCACAGATACGCAGTATTTT; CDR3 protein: CAISGDRELAGAWGLSSTDTQYF
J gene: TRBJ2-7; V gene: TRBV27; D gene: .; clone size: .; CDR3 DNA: TGTGCCAGCCGTGAACTCGGCTCCTACGAGCAGTACTTC; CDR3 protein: CASRELGSYEQYF
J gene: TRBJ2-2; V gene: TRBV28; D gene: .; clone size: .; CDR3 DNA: TGTGCCAGCAGTTATGGGGCCGGGGAGCTGTTTTTT; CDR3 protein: CASSYGAGELFF
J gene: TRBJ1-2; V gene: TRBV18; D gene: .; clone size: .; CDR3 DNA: TGTGCCAGCTCACCACCGGCAGGGTCGAACTATGGCTACACCTTC; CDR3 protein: CASSPPAGSNYGYTF
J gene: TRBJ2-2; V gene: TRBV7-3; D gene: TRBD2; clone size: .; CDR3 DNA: TGTGCCAGCAAGACTAGCGGGAGTGCCGGGGAGCTGTTTTTT; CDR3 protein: CASKTSGSAGELFF
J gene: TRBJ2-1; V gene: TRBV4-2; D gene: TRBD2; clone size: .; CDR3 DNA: TGTGCCAGCAGCCAAGAAGCTAGCGGGCGTTACAATGAGCAGTTCTTC; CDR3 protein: CASSQEASGRYNEQFF
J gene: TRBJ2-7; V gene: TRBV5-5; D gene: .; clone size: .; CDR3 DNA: TGTGCCAGCAGCTTGGCCGTAGGAGCCGTCTCCTACGAGCAGTACTTC; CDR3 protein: CASSLAVGAVSYEQYF
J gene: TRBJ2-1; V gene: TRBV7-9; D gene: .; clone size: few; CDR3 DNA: TGTGCCAGCAGCTTAGAAGTGCAGGACAATGAGCAGTTCTTC; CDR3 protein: CASSLEVQDNEQFF
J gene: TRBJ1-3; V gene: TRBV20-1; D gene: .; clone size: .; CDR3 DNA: TGCAGTGCTAGTAATAGGGCCCTCTACTCTGGAAACACCATATATTTT; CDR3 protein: CSASNRALYSGNTIYF
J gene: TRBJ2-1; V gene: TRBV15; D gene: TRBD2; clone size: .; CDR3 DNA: TGTGCCACCAGCAGAGACTCCCTAGCGGGAGGGTACAATGAGCAGTTCTTC; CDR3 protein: CATSRDSLAGGYNEQFF
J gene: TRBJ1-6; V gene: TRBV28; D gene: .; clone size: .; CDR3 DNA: TGTGCCAGCAAAACCCCCACCGTTTCACCCCTCCACTTT; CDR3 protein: CASKTPTVSPLHF
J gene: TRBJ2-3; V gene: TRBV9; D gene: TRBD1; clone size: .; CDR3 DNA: TGTGCCAGCAGCGAGGGACAGGGGATAGATACGCAGTATTTT; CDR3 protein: CASSEGQGIDTQYF
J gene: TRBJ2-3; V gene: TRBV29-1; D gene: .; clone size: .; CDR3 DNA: TGCAGCGTTTTGTTGGACACTAGCACAGATACGCAGTATTTT; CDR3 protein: CSVLLDTSTDTQYF
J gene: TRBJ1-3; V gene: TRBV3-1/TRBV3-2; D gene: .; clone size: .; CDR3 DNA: TGTGCCAGCAGCCAAGATCTAGCAAGGGCTGGAAACACCATATATTTT; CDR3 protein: CASSQDLARAGNTIYF
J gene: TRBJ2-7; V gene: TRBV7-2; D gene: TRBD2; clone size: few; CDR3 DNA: TGTGCCAGCAGCTTAGACGTTCGGCGGGAGGAGCCCTACGAGCAGTACTTC; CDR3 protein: CASSLDVRREEPYEQYF